The sequence of this TCR beta chain was determined in a study of vaccination and CD4 T cells after COVID-19. About the research overall: The control cultures got either a CEFX pool, an HIV-1 Nef pool, or no peptide at all.

The Oncomine TCR Beta short-read assay was applied to DNA of cultured CD4+ T cells. Researchers extracted genomic DNA from CD4+ T cells that had been cultured. One entry per CDR3 protein results from TCRdb running MiXCR on the PCR reads. The sample contains 20,000 to 25,000 distinct CDR3 sequences, 60% to 75% of which appear only once. Points on this clonotype: The target antigen is unknown.

Described treatment: roughly 11-day PBMC culture with coronavirus spike peptide pools or control peptides (ViraFEST assay). Using peptide pools, antigen-specific T cells were expanded in ViraFEST before TCRs were sequenced. Medium was half-exchanged with fresh IL-2 medium on days 3 and 7. This CDR3 has 15 residues. V was shortened by 6 bases and J by 4 bases, with 18 bases between the two germline ends. CDR1 and CDR2 (germline): MNHEY, SVGEGT. The V gene is TRBV6-2 or TRBV6-3, the J gene TRBJ1-1; D uncertain. Sequenced input: CD4+ T cells from blood, cultured in vitro. The TCR was taken from a human donor who had recovered from COVID-19. The CDR3 region has the DNA TGTGCCAGCAGCCTTAGGGAACCCCGGGGCACTGAAGCTTTCTTT. This codes for CASSLREPRGTEAFF.